A selection of T cell receptor beta chains follows, all from one sample in a study of cytomegalovirus exposure and HLA in healthy donors. TCRdb's copy holds only in-frame clones and misses some; the assay was immunoSEQ multiplex PCR. The sample lists 200,000 or so clones, about 80% occurring once. The sample comprised PBMCs. The source is a young man in good health and CMV-seropositive. CDR3s include the opening cysteine and the closing phenylalanine or tryptophan. The order of the fields is J gene, D gene, clone size, V gene, CDR3 DNA, CDR3 protein. A D gene is named only where the DNA matches it firmly. Rows may omit the clone size; those that give it use once, few, many or a size class.

TRBJ2-5	.	.	TRBV25-1	TGTGCCAGCAGTGATTTAAAAACTCGGCAGGGGAGGGGAGAGACCCAGTACTTC	CASSDLKTRQGRGETQYF
TRBJ1-1	TRBD1	.	TRBV27	TGTGCCAGCAGTTTACGGGCAGGGGGCACTGAAGCTTTCTTT	CASSLRAGGTEAFF
TRBJ1-1	.	.	TRBV2	TGTGCCAGCAGTGAAAGACAGCTGAACACTGAAGCTTTCTTT	CASSERQLNTEAFF
TRBJ2-7	TRBD1	.	TRBV5-6	TGTGCCAGCAGCGGGACAGGGTTGAACGAGCAGTACTTC	CASSGTGLNEQYF
TRBJ2-7	TRBD2	.	TRBV19	TGTGCCAGTAGTATGGGGACTAGCGGGAGTGAGGAGCAGTACTTC	CASSMGTSGSEEQYF
TRBJ2-3	TRBD2	few	TRBV6-4	TGTGCCAGCAGTGAGCATAGCGGGAGCGGGGATACGCAGTATTTT	CASSEHSGSGDTQYF
TRBJ2-5	TRBD2	.	TRBV7-2	TGTGCCAGCAGCCAGACAGCGGGGGGTGAGACCCAGTACTTC	CASSQTAGGETQYF
TRBJ1-2	TRBD1	.	TRBV30	TGTGCCTGGTCTCAGGGGGAATCCTATGGCTACACCTTC	CAWSQGESYGYTF
TRBJ1-5	.	.	TRBV5-1	TGCGCCAGCAGCTTGAGGGCGGGAGGGCAGCCCCAGCATTTT	CASSLRAGGQPQHF
TRBJ1-5	.	few	TRBV4-1	TGCGCCAGCAGCCAAGATGAGGCCGAGCCCCAGCATTTT	CASSQDEAEPQHF
TRBJ1-4	.	.	TRBV6-5	TGTGCCAGCAGTTTTGGGGGGACCGTTAATGAAAAACTGTTTTTT	CASSFGGTVNEKLFF
TRBJ2-3	TRBD1	.	TRBV5-1	TGCGCCAGCAGGAGGGACAGGGGAAAGATTAGCACAGATACGCAGTATTTT	CASRRDRGKISTDTQYF
TRBJ2-3	TRBD2	.	TRBV6-1	TGTGCCAGCAGTGTAGGTAGCGGGGTTACAGATACGCAGTATTTT	CASSVGSGVTDTQYF
TRBJ1-2	.	.	TRBV28	TGTGCCAGCATAATCGGGGAGGCGCCCTATGGCTACACCTTC	CASIIGEAPYGYTF
TRBJ2-3	TRBD2	.	TRBV27	TGTGCCAGCAGTTTCGGGCGGGAGTATGTGAAAGATACGCAGTATTTT	CASSFGREYVKDTQYF
TRBJ2-3	.	.	TRBV28	TGTGCCAGCAGCCCCAGCGGGCGGGATAGGGGTGGTACGCAGTATTTT	CASSPSGRDRGGTQYF
TRBJ1-5	.	.	TRBV19	TGTGCCAGTACCCCTTCCAGGGCCGATCAGCCCCAGCATTTT	CASTPSRADQPQHF
TRBJ1-3	.	.	TRBV9	TGTGCCAGCAGCGTAGACGTCCCTTCGAGCTCTGGAAACACCATATATTTT	CASSVDVPSSSGNTIYF
TRBJ2-7	TRBD2	.	TRBV7-8	TGTGCCAGCAGCTTACAGGTAGCGGGGGAAATACGAGCAGTACTGCAGTACTTC	CASSLQVAGEIRAVLQYF
TRBJ1-1	TRBD1	.	TRBV30	TGTGCCTGGAATCCGGGACAGGGGGTGAACACTGAAGCTTTCTTT	CAWNPGQGVNTEAFF
TRBJ1-4	.	many	TRBV4-1	TGCGCCAGCAGCCGTCAAATTCTACCTAACCAAAAACTGTTTTTT	CASSRQILPNQKLFF
TRBJ2-3	TRBD2	.	TRBV7-3	TGTGCCAGCAGCTCAAGGCTAGCGGGAGGGCCAGATACGCAGTATTTT	CASSSRLAGGPDTQYF
TRBJ2-3	.	.	TRBV4-2	TGTGCCAGCAGCCAAGAAGGGAGTACAGATCCAGATACGCAGTATTTT	CASSQEGSTDPDTQYF
TRBJ1-5	TRBD1	few	TRBV7-3	TGTGCCAGCAGCGTTACAGGGGGGAGTCAGCCCCAGCATTTT	CASSVTGGSQPQHF
TRBJ2-3	TRBD2	once	TRBV7-3	TGTGCCAGCAGCTTAGAGGGGAGGGTCGCAGATACGCAGTATTTT	CASSLEGRVADTQYF
TRBJ2-2	.	.	TRBV4-1	TGCGCCAGCCGAGGAGCGAACACCGGGGAGCTGTTTTTT	CASRGANTGELFF
TRBJ2-7	TRBD1	few	TRBV6-5	TGTGCCAGCAGGACAGCTCCGGGACAGGGGGGGCAGTACTTC	CASRTAPGQGGQYF
TRBJ2-2	.	.	TRBV12-1	TGTGCCAGCAGCCCGCCCGGACAGCGTACCGGGGAGCTGTTTTTT	CASSPPGQRTGELFF
TRBJ2-5	TRBD2	.	TRBV9	TGTGCCAGCAGCGCTCAGGGACTAGCGGGAGTTGGAGAGACCCAGTACTTC	CASSAQGLAGVGETQYF
TRBJ2-1	TRBD1	.	TRBV7-2	TGTGCCAGCAGCGACGCACAGGGGGCGAGGCAGTTCTTC	CASSDAQGARQFF
TRBJ2-3	.	.	TRBV5-1	TGCGCCAGCAGTGGTAGGCTGATGGAGGGGGATACGCAGTATTTT	CASSGRLMEGDTQYF
TRBJ2-1	TRBD2	once	TRBV4-1	TGCGCCAGCAGCCAGCCCGGGACTAGAGATGAGCAGTTCTTC	CASSQPGTRDEQFF
TRBJ2-7	TRBD2	once	TRBV27	TGTGCCAGCAGGGCTAGCGGGAGTGGGTACGAGCAGTACTTC	CASRASGSGYEQYF
TRBJ1-2	.	.	TRBV9	TGTGCCAGCAGCGTAGGGGGCGGTAACTATGGCTACACCTTC	CASSVGGGNYGYTF
TRBJ1-1	TRBD1	few	TRBV28	TGTGCCAGCAGGACAGGGGCGTGGACTGAAGCTTTCTTT	CASRTGAWTEAFF
TRBJ2-7	TRBD2	.	TRBV19	TGTGCCAGTAAATCGGTGGGAGGGAGCTACGAGCAGTACTTC	CASKSVGGSYEQYF
TRBJ2-2	TRBD1	few	TRBV7-2	TGTGCCAGCAGCTTAAGGACAGGGCTCCCCGGGGAGCTGTTTTTT	CASSLRTGLPGELFF
TRBJ1-1	.	.	TRBV6-5	TGTGCCAGCAGTTATCAGGGATTGAACACTGAAGCTTTCTTT	CASSYQGLNTEAFF
TRBJ1-3	TRBD1	.	TRBV5-5	TGTGCCAGCAGCACACACGGGGAGCTGACAGGGACTGGAAACACCATATATTTT	CASSTHGELTGTGNTIYF
TRBJ2-4	TRBD1	.	TRBV5-6	TGTGCCAGCAGCTCCCCGGGACAGGAAGGTCAGTACTTC	CASSSPGQEGQYF
TRBJ2-1	TRBD2	many	TRBV7-2	TGTGCCAGCAGCTTAGAGGGGACTAGCGGGAGGAACCCACGGTTCTTC	CASSLEGTSGRNPRFF